This TCR beta chain was documented in a study of blood T cell repertoires in COVID-19. V shed 6 bases, J shed 7 bases, and the junction held 14 bases outside the gene matches. Germline V gene sequence: CDR1 MNHEY, CDR2 SMNVEV (reference sequence). This CDR3 contains 15 residues. The table came from immunoSEQ multiplex PCR; TCRdb's copy has only in-frame clones and leaves some out. This sample has about 81,000 clones, with more than 75% found just once. The chain is built from TRBV27 and TRBJ1-2, with 7 bases fitting TRBD1. This sequence was found in a woman in her seventies with acute or convalescent COVID-19. The sample comprised peripheral blood. The CDR3 nucleotides are TGTGCCAGCAGAAATACGGGACAGCTCTCCCTTGGCTACACCTTC. It is translated as CASRNTGQLSLGYTF.